What follows are 14 T cell receptor beta chains derived from one specimen sequenced in a study of blood T cell repertoires in COVID-19. The assay was immunoSEQ multiplex PCR, and TCRdb's table has in-frame clones only and misses some. The sample lists roughly 410,000 clones; around 90% were seen once. Sequencing was done on a sample of peripheral blood. Receptors originate from a man between 35 and 55 years old with acute or convalescent COVID-19.

The V and J genes are TRBV27 and TRBJ1-3; D not certain. This CDR3 has 13 residues. Germline V gives CDR1 MNHEY, CDR2 SMNVEV (reference sequence). The V and J ends lost 3 bases and 4 bases respectively, with 7 bases between them. The chain's CDR3 is CASSFTQGNTIYF. CDR3 coding DNA: TGTGCCAGCAGTTTCACACAAGGAAACACCATATATTTT.

The chain has TRBV4-1 and TRBJ1-4; 8 bases fit TRBD1. The junction had 7 bases not matched to a gene; V was cut back by 6 bases and J by 7 bases. CDR1 is MGHRA, CDR2 YSYEKL, per germline. This CDR3 region has 14 residues. The CDR3 region has the DNA TGCGCCAGCAGACTAACAGGGGGTGGTGAAAAACTGTTTTTT. Encoded protein: CASRLTGGGEKLFF.

The rearrangement joins TRBV11-3 to TRBJ2-7, with D uncertain. V lost 1 base to trimming and J lost 0 bases, with 7 bases between them. Germline V lookup: CDR1 SGHNT, CDR2 YENEEA. This CDR3 has 14 residues. CDR3 DNA: TGTGCCAGCAGCTTAGTCGCCAGCTCCTACGAGCAGTACTTC. Amino acids: CASSLVASSYEQYF.

The chain has TRBV19 and TRBJ2-1; 9 nucleotides align to TRBD1. V was pared by 9 bases and J by 9 bases, with 9 bases of the junction left unmatched. Germline V gene data show CDR1 as LNHDA and CDR2 as SQIVND (reference sequence). The CDR3 has 13 residues. The CDR3 nucleotides are TGTGCCAGCCACGTACAGGGGGCGCGTGAGCAGTTCTTC. Its translation is CASHVQGAREQFF.

CDR3 protein: CASSHLPQETQYF. In DNA form, the CDR3 reads TGCGCCAGCAGCCACCTACCCCAAGAGACCCAGTACTTC. The chain is built from TRBV4-1 and TRBJ2-5, with no clear D. This CDR3 has 13 amino acids. Trimming cost V 3 bases and J 1 base, with 6 bases left between them. CDR1 and CDR2 from the germline V gene are MGHRA and YSYEKL.

This clone was picked up one time. The genes are TRBV18 and TRBJ2-7, with a weak D call TRBD1 (6 bases). Germline values: CDR1 KGHSH, CDR2 LQKENI. V was pared by 3 bases and J by 0 bases, with 12 bases between. The CDR3 is made up of 15 amino acids. This CDR3 reads CASSPDRRPSYEQYF. The CDR3 DNA reads TGTGCCAGCTCACCTGACAGGAGACCCTCCTACGAGCAGTACTTC.

The chain uses TRBV6-2 or TRBV6-3 and TRBJ1-1; 7 nucleotides line up with TRBD1. Losses at the gene ends were 4 bases for V and 7 bases for J; bases not matched to a gene: 18. The germline V gene has CDR1 MNHEY and CDR2 SVGEGT. This CDR3 contains 17 residues. In DNA form, the CDR3 reads TGTGCCAGCAGTTGGGACCCCATTCAGGACAGGCGAGATGAAGCTTTCTTT. Residues: CASSWDPIQDRRDEAFF.

The V gene is TRBV7-8, the J gene TRBJ1-2; no clear D. Germline CDR1 SGHVS, CDR2 FQNEAQ. Between the trimmed V and J ends, which lost 3 bases and 4 bases, there was a span of 12 bases. CDR3 length: 14 residues. As DNA, the CDR3 is TGTGCCAGCAGCTTCCGTGGGCTCATCTATGGCTACACCTTC. The encoded protein is CASSFRGLIYGYTF.

This clone was counted between two and nine times. V usage is TRBV27 and J usage is TRBJ2-3, with 11 bases identical to TRBD2. The CDR3 is 15 amino acids. Germline trimming cut 5 bases from V and 5 bases from J; bases unmatched to any gene: 6. Germline V gene sequence: CDR1 MNHEY, CDR2 SMNVEV (reference sequence). In DNA form, the CDR3 reads TGTGCCAGCAGTACCCTAGCGGGGGGTTTAGATACGCAGTATTTT. Translated, it gives CASSTLAGGLDTQYF.

This clone was seen only once. This chain connects TRBV12-5 to TRBJ2-1; D unclear. Germline CDR1 reads LGHNT; CDR2 reads FRNRAP. V gave up 1 base and J gave up 4 bases, with 5 bases separating them. The CDR3 is 13 residues long. The CDR3 DNA reads TGTGCTAGTGGTTTGGGGAGATACAATGAGCAGTTCTTC. Protein sequence: CASGLGRYNEQFF.

V usage is TRBV18 and J usage is TRBJ2-1, with 10 bases identical to TRBD2. Trimming took 3 bases from V and 4 from J; bases not matched to a gene: 6. The CDR3 is 16 residues long. From germline, CDR1 is KGHSH and CDR2 LQKENI. CDR3 bases: TGTGCCAGCTCACCTCCCCTAGCGGGGGTTTACAATGAGCAGTTCTTC. It specifies CASSPPLAGVYNEQFF. Full variable domain (missing parts from reference TRBV18 and TRBJ2-1): NAGVMQNPRHLVRRRGQEARLRCSPMKGHSHVYWYRQLPEEGLKFMVYLQKENIIDESGMPKERFSAEFPKEGPSILRIQQVVRGDSAAYFCASSPPLAGVYNEQFFGPGTRLTVL.

The chain couples TRBV5-4 to TRBJ1-2; D gene unclear. V lost 4 bases and J 1 base, leaving 11 bases between the germline ends. The CDR3 totals 14 residues. Germline CDR1 and CDR2: SGHNT and YYREEE (reference sequence). In DNA, the CDR3 is TGTGCCAGCAGCCCAGTAGCGAGTAACTATGGCTACACCTTC. Translation gives CASSPVASNYGYTF.

The CDR3 protein is CASSQRGSGGNQPQHF. CDR3 nucleotides: TGTGCCAGCAGCCAACGTGGGTCGGGGGGCAATCAGCCCCAGCATTTT. The chain is built from TRBV3-1 (or the pseudogene TRBV3-2) and TRBJ1-5, with D possibly matching TRBD1 (5 bases). The CDR3 is made up of 16 amino acids. Trimming stripped 2 bases from V and 2 bases from J, with 13 bases between. CDR1 is LGHDT and CDR2 is YNNKEL in the germline V gene (reference sequence).

In its sample, this clone was seen a few times. The chain is built from TRBV9 and TRBJ2-7; 11 nucleotides line up with TRBD1. Looked up from germline, CDR1 is SGDLS and CDR2 is YYNGEE. V dropped 5 bases and J dropped 2; count of bases not matched to a gene: 3. CDR3 size: 14 residues. For the CDR3, the DNA is TGTGCCAGCAGTCCGGGACAGGGGGCCTACGAGCAGTACTTC. Its protein is CASSPGQGAYEQYF.